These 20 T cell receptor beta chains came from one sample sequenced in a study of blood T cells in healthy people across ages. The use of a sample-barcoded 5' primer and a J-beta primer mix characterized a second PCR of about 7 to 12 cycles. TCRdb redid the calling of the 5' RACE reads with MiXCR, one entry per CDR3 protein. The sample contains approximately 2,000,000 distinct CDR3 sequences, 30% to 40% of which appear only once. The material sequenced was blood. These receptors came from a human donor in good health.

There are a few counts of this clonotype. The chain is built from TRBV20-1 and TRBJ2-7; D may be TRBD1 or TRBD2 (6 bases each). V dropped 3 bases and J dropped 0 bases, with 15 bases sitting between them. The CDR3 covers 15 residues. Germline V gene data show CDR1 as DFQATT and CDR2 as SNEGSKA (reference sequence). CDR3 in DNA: TGCAGTGCTAGTTTGTGGGGGGCGATCTCCTACGAGCAGTACTTC. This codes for CSASLWGAISYEQYF.

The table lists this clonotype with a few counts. The CDR3: CASSQEFSLTGREGYTF. For the CDR3, the DNA is TGCGCCAGCAGCCAAGAGTTTTCTCTGACAGGGAGGGAAGGCTACACCTTC. The rearrangement uses TRBV4-1 and TRBJ1-2; 7 nucleotides line up with TRBD1. The CDR3 consists of 17 residues. With 0 bases clipped from V and 8 bases from J, the junction kept 15 bases outside the gene matches. Germline loops: CDR1 MGHRA, CDR2 YSYEKL.

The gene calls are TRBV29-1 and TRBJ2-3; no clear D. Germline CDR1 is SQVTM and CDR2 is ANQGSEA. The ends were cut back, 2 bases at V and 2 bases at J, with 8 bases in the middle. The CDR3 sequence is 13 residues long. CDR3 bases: TGCAGCGTTGAAAGAGCTTACACAGATACGCAGTATTTT. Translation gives CSVERAYTDTQYF.

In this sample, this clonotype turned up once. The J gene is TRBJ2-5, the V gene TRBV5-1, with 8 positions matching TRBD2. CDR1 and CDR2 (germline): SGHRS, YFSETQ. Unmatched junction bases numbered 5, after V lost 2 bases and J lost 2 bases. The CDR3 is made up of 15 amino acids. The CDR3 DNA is TGCGCCAGCAGCTTCACCGCGGGGGGTCAAGAGACCCAGTACTTC. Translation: CASSFTAGGQETQYF.

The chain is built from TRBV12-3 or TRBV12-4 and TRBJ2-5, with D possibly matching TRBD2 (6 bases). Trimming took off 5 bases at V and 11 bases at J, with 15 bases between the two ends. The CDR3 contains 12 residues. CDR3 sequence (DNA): TGTGCCAGCAGTGGAGGGAACAATGAGCAGTACTTC. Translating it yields CASSGGNNEQYF.

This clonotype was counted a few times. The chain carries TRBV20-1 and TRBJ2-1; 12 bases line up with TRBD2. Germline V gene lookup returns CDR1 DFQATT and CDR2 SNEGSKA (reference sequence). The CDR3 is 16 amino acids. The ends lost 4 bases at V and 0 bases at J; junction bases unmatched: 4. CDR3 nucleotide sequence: TGCAGTGCTAATGGACTAGCGGGAACCTCCTACAATGAGCAGTTCTTC. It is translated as CSANGLAGTSYNEQFF.

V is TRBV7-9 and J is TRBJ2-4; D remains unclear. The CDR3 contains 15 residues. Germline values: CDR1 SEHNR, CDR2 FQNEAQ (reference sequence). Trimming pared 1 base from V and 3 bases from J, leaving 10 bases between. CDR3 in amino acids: CASSLVGTGKNIQYF. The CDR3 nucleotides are TGTGCCAGCAGCTTAGTTGGAACTGGCAAAAACATTCAGTACTTC.

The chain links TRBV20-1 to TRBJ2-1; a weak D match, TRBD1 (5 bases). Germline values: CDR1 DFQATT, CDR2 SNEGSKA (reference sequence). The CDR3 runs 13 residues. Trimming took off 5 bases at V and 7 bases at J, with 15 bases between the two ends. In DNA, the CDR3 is TGCAGTGCTCCCCAGCACAGGTCAAATGAGCAGTTCTTC. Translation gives CSAPQHRSNEQFF.

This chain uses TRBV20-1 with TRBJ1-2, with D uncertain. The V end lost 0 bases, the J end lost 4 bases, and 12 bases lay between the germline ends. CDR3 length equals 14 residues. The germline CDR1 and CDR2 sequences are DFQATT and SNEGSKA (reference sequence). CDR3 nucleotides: TGCAGTGCTAGAGATCTAGACTTCATCTATGGCTACACCTTC. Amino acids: CSARDLDFIYGYTF.

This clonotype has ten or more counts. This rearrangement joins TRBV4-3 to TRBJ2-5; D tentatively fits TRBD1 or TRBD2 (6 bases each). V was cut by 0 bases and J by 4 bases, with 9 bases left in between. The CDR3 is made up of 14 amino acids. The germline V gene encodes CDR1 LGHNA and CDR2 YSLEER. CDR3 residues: CASSQDRGGETQYF. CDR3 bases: TGCGCCAGCAGCCAAGACAGGGGAGGAGAGACCCAGTACTTC.

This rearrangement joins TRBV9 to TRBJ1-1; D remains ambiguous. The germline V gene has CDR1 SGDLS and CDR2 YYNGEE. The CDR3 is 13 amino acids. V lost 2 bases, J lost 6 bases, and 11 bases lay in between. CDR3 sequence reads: CASSVAHNSEAFF. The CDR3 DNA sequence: TGTGCCAGCAGCGTGGCACACAACTCTGAAGCTTTCTTT. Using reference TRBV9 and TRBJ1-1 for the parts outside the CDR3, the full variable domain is DSGVTQTPKHLITATGQRVTLRCSPRSGDLSVYWYQQSLDQGLQFLIQYYNGEERAKGNILERFSAQQFPDLHSELNLSSLELGDSALYFCASSVAHNSEAFFGQGTRLTVV.

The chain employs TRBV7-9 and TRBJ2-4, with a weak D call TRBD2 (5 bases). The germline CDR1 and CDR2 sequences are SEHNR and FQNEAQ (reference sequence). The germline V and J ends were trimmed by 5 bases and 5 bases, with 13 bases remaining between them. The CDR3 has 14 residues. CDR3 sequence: CASSNGNDENIQYF. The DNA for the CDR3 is TGTGCCAGCAGCAACGGGAATGACGAAAACATTCAGTACTTC.

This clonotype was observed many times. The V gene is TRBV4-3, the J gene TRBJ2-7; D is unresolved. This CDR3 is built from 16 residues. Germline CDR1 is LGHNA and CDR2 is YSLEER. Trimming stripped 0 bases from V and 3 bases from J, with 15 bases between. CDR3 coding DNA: TGCGCCAGCAGCCAAGATCCTCAGAAGAGTTACTACGAGCAGTACTTC. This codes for CASSQDPQKSYYEQYF.

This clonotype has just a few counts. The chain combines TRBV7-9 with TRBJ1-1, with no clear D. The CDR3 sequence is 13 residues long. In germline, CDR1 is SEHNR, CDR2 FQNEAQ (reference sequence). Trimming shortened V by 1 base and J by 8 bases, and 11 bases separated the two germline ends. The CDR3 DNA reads TGTGCCAGCAGCTTAGGGATGATGGGGGAAGCTTTCTTT. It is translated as CASSLGMMGEAFF.

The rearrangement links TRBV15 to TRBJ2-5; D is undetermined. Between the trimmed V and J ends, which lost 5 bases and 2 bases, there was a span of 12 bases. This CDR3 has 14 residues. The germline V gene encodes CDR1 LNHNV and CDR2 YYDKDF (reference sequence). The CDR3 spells CATSLRLAQETQYF. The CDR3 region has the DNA TGTGCCACCAGCTTAAGACTGGCACAAGAGACCCAGTACTTC.

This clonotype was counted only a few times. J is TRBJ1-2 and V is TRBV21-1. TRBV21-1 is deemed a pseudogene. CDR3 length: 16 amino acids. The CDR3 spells CASSKDGWWVISGYTF. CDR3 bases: TGTGCCAGCAGCAAAGACGGGTGGTGGGTTATTTCGGGCTACACCTTC.

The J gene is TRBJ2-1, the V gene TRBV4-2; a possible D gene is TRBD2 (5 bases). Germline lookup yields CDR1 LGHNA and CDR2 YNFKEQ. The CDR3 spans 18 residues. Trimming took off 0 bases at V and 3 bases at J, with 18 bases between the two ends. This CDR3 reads CASSQDLRGSEGYNEQFF. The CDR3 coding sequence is TGTGCCAGCAGCCAAGATCTCCGGGGTAGTGAGGGCTACAATGAGCAGTTCTTC.

The CDR3 reads CASSSLFDQGETQYF. As DNA, the CDR3 is TGCGCCAGCAGCTCTCTTTTCGACCAGGGGGAGACCCAGTACTTC. V and J are TRBV5-1 and TRBJ2-7, with D perhaps TRBD1 (6 bases). The J call may be incorrect, as the DNA end agrees better with TRBJ2-5. Germline-derived CDR1 and CDR2 are SGHRS and YFSETQ. The CDR3 totals 15 residues.

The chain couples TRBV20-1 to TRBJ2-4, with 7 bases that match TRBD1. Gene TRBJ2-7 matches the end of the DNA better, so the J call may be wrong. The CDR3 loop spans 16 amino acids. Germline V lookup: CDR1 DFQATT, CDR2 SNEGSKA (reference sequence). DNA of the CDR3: TGCAGTGCTAGAGATTCCGCGGCAGGGGGATACTACGAGCAGTACTTC. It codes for CSARDSAAGGYYEQYF.

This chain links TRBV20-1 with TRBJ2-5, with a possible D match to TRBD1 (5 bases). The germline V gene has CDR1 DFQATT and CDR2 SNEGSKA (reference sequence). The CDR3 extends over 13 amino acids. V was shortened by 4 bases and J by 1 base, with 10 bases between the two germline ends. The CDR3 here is CSATTDSQETQYF. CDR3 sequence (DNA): TGCAGTGCTACTACAGACAGCCAAGAGACCCAGTACTTC.